This TCR beta chain appears in the sequencing data of a study of tumor T cells in aggressive B-cell lymphoma. The CDR3 spans 15 residues. CDR1 MNHEY and CDR2 SVGAGI come from the germline V gene. Trimming pared 2 bases from V and 1 base from J, leaving 6 bases between. Assay: immunoSEQ multiplex PCR; the TCRdb copy retains only in-frame clones and omits some. The table lists some 4,100 clones, around 80% of them singletons. The chain joins TRBV6-5 to TRBJ2-6, with D possibly matching TRBD1 (5 bases). This receptor was taken from an adult with diffuse large B cell lymphoma. Source material: tumor tissue. CDR3 DNA: TGTGCCAGCAGTTACCCAGGGTCTGGGGCCAACGTCCTGACTTTC. Protein product: CASSYPGSGANVLTF.